Below, 14 T cell receptor beta chains from the same sample are listed, as sequenced in a study of T cell responses to AZD1222 COVID-19 vaccine. Clones were sequenced by immunoSEQ multiplex PCR, and TCRdb holds only the in-frame ones, with some missing. This table holds more than 110,000 clones, over 75% found once. The input for sequencing was peripheral blood, taken on day 0 of AZD1222 vaccination. Receptors were obtained from an adult in good health.

The chain combines TRBV19 with TRBJ2-4; a possible D gene is TRBD2 (5 bases). Germline assignment: CDR1 LNHDA and CDR2 SQIVND (reference sequence). This CDR3 spans 15 amino acids. With 1 base removed from V and 7 bases from J, the gap between germline ends came to 14 bases. CDR3 nucleotides: TGTGCCAGTAGTATAGGAGGGCCTACTCCGAACATTCAGTACTTC. Protein product: CASSIGGPTPNIQYF.

This chain links TRBV25-1 with TRBJ2-1; D may be TRBD1 or TRBD2 (5 bases each). The germline V gene encodes CDR1 MGHDK and CDR2 SYGVNS. V was shortened by 4 bases and J by 0 bases, with 13 bases between the two germline ends. The CDR3 has 16 amino acids. The CDR3 nucleotides are TGTGCCAGCAGTGGTCCGGGACGGGCCTCCTACAATGAGCAGTTCTTC. The encoded protein is CASSGPGRASYNEQFF.

The V and J genes are TRBV6-1 and TRBJ2-7; maybe TRBD2 (5 bases). V was pared by 2 bases and J by 0 bases, with 14 bases between. The CDR3 consists of 16 residues. CDR1 and CDR2 from the germline V gene are MNHNS and SASEGT. DNA of the CDR3: TGTGCCAGCAGTGAACGAGAGGGTTCGAGCTCCTACGAGCAGTACTTC. It encodes CASSEREGSSSYEQYF.

The chain has TRBV27 and TRBJ2-7; 10 nucleotides match TRBD1. J lost 1 base, V lost 4 bases, and 1 base had no gene match. CDR1 is MNHEY and CDR2 is SMNVEV in the germline V gene (reference sequence). The CDR3 length is 14 residues. The CDR3 DNA is TGTGCCAGCAGTTGGGACAGGGGTTCCTACGAGCAGTACTTC. Protein product: CASSWDRGSYEQYF.

The genes are TRBV5-6 and TRBJ1-1; the match to TRBD1 covers 7 bases. Looked up from germline, CDR1 is SGHDT and CDR2 is YYEEEE. J gave up 2 bases and V 4 bases, and 5 bases lay outside the gene matches. This CDR3 spans 14 amino acids. The CDR3 DNA sequence: TGTGCCAGCAGCCCGACAGGGTTAAACACTGAAGCTTTCTTT. It yields the protein CASSPTGLNTEAFF.

The V call is TRBV7-9, the J call TRBJ2-3; no reliable D call. CDR3 length equals 18 residues. Trimming cost V 5 bases and J 0 bases, with 21 bases left between them. CDR1 is SEHNR, CDR2 FQNEAQ, per germline (reference sequence). The CDR3 DNA reads as TGTGCCAGCAGCGACCCTTCCGCCCCGTTCACTAGCACAGATACGCAGTATTTT. Translated, it gives CASSDPSAPFTSTDTQYF.

This chain connects TRBV6-5 to TRBJ2-7, with 7 bases lining up with TRBD1. Germline values: CDR1 MNHEY, CDR2 SVGAGI. V was clipped by 7 bases and J by 4 bases; unmatched bases: 4. This CDR3 spans 12 amino acids. In DNA, the CDR3 is TGTGCCAGCACGGACAGGATTTACGAGCAGTACTTC. This translates into CASTDRIYEQYF.

The chain joins TRBV10-3 to TRBJ2-1, with 9 bases lining up with TRBD2. Trimming took 6 bases from V and 14 from J; bases not matched to a gene: 14. The CDR3 extends over 14 amino acids. CDR1 ENHRY and CDR2 SYGVKD come from the germline V gene. In DNA, the CDR3 is TGTGCCATCAGGCCGGGACTAGCACCGGAAGGGGAGTTCTTC. Residues: CAIRPGLAPEGEFF.

The rearrangement uses TRBV3-1 (or the pseudogene TRBV3-2) and TRBJ1-1; D unclear. Looked up from germline, CDR1 is LGHDT and CDR2 is YNNKEL (reference sequence). This CDR3 region has 14 residues. The V end lost 4 bases, the J end lost 5 bases, and 14 bases lay between the germline ends. The CDR3 loop is CASSLRTVSTEAFF. The CDR3 DNA reads TGTGCCAGCAGCCTTCGGACTGTAAGTACTGAAGCTTTCTTT.

This sequence joins TRBV29-1 and TRBJ1-2; D may be TRBD1 (5 bases). Germline-derived CDR1 and CDR2 are SQVTM and ANQGSEA. V was trimmed by 6 bases and J by 12 bases, leaving 17 bases between them. The CDR3 is 11 residues long. CDR3 in DNA: TGCAGCGTATGGGGACGGGCATCGGACACCTTC. It yields the protein CSVWGRASDTF.

The V gene is TRBV2, the J gene TRBJ1-5; D is uncertain. The CDR3 spans 14 residues. Germline CDR1 reads SNHLY; CDR2 reads FYNNEI. The V and J ends lost 6 bases and 3 bases respectively, with 12 bases between them. The CDR3 sequence: CASRNRENNQPQHF. Written as DNA, the CDR3 is TGTGCCAGCAGGAACCGGGAGAACAATCAGCCCCAGCATTTT.

The V and J genes are TRBV29-1 and TRBJ1-3; 8 nucleotides match TRBD1. Germline CDR1 reads SQVTM; CDR2 reads ANQGSEA. V shed 4 bases, J shed 2 bases, and the junction held 1 base outside the gene matches. The CDR3 consists of 13 residues. The CDR3 DNA is TGCAGCGTTGCGGACAGGGCTGGAAACACCATATATTTT. Translating it yields CSVADRAGNTIYF.

The chain employs TRBV7-2 and TRBJ2-3, with 8 bases that match TRBD2. Germline assignment: CDR1 SGHTA and CDR2 FQGNSA. With V trimmed by 1 base and J by 5 bases, 2 bases remained unmatched. CDR3 length equals 14 residues. In nucleotides, the CDR3 is TGTGCCAGCAGCTTAGTCCTAGCGGGAGATACGCAGTATTTT. Amino acid sequence: CASSLVLAGDTQYF. Drawing the rest from reference TRBV7-2 and TRBJ2-3, the complete variable domain is GAGVSQSPSNKVTEKGKDVELRCDPISGHTALYWYRQSLGQGLEFLIYFQGNSAPDKSGLPSDRFSAERTGGSVSTLTIQRTQQEDSAVYLCASSLVLAGDTQYFGPGTRLTVL.

The V call is TRBV2, the J call TRBJ2-3, with TRBD1 matching over 10 bases. V lost 3 bases and J lost 6; bases outside the gene matches: 6. The CDR3 contains 15 residues. The germline gives CDR1 SNHLY, CDR2 FYNNEI. The CDR3 DNA reads TGTGCCAGCAGTGATGAGGGGACAGGGGTCGATACGCAGTATTTT. Residues: CASSDEGTGVDTQYF.